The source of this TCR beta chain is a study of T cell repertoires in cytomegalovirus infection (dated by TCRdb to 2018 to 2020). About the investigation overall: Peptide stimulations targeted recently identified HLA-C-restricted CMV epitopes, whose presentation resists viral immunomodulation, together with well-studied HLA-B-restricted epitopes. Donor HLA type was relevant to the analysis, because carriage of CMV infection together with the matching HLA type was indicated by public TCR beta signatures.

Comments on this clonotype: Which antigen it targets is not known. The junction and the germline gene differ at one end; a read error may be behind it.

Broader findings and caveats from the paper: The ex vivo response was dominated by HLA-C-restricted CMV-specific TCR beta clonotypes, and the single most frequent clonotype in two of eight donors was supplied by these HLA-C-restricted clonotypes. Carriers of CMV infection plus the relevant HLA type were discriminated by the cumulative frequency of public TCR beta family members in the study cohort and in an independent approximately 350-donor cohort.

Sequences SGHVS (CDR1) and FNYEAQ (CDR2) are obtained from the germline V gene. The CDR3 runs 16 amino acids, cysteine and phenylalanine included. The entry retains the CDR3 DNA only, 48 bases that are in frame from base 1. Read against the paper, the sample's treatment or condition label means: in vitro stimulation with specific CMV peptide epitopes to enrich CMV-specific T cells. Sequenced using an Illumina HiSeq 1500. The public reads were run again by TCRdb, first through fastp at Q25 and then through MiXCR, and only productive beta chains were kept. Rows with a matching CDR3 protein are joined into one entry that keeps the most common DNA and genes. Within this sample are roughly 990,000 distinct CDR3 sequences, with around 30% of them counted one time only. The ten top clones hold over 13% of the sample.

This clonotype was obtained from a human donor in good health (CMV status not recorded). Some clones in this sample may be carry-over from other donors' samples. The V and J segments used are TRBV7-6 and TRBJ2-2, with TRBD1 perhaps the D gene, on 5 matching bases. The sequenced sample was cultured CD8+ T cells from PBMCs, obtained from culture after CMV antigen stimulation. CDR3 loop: CVSSLAGLKNTGELFF. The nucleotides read TGTGTCAGCAGCTTAGCAGGGCTTAAAAACACCGGGGAGCTGTTTTTT.